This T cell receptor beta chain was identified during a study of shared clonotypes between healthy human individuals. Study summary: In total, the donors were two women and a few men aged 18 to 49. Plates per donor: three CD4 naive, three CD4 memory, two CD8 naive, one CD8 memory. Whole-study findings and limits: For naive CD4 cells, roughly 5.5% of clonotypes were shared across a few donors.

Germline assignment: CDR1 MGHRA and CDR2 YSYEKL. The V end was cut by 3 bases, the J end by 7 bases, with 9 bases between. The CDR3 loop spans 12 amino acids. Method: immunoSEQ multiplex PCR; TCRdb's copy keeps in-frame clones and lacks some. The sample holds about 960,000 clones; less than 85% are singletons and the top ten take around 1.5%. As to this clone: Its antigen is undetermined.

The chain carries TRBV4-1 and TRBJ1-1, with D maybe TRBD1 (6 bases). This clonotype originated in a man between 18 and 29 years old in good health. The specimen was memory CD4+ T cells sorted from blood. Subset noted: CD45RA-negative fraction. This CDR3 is CASSQLDSEAFF. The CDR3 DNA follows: TGCGCCAGCAGCCAGTTGGACAGTGAAGCTTTCTTT.